This T cell receptor (beta chain) was retrieved from a study of T cells after yellow fever vaccination (dated by TCRdb to the late 2010s). Notes on the research overall: The SMART-Seq v4 Ultra Low Input RNA kit was used to prepare libraries from fractions with low cell numbers. To track T-cell clones before and after primary and booster YFV17D yellow fever vaccination, bulk TCR alpha and beta repertoires were sequenced longitudinally. Blood samples were taken at several timepoints before and after primary and secondary immunization, and bulk PBMC replicates and cell subsets were isolated. The cohort comprised two healthy male donors, one aged 18 to 30 and one aged 30 to 39 years. The investigation overall reported the following: Because the study included only two donors, the extent to which the findings can be generalized is limited. The secondary T-cell response was weaker than the primary response but faster, peaking on day 5 instead of day 15. A small share of clonotypes was detected in both CD4 and CD8 compartments, with the overlap likely arising from convergent recombination. Because abundant contaminating clonotypes from the bulk population could be contained in FACS-sorted repertoires, computational filtering was required. Most clones expanded after primary vaccination (approximately 97% of CD4 and 88% of CD8) were re-detected after the booster, suggesting that broad memory maintenance occurred.

The sample's treatment or condition label, decoded: live attenuated yellow fever vaccine strain. Two biological replicates of bulk PBMCs were collected at each blood-draw timepoint. PBMCs were isolated from peripheral blood using a standard Ficoll-Paque protocol. TriZol was used to extract RNA from bulk PBMCs, from CD4 and CD8 fractions, and from dextramer-positive and dextramer-negative fractions. There are a few counts of this clonotype. The antigen it recognizes is unknown. Nothing much larger sits one base from this clone, and base qualities are not available. Synthesis of TCR cDNA relied on 5'RACE template switching, a step that introduced a universal primer site along with unique molecular identifiers. cDNA synthesis was primed from both the TCR alpha and TCR beta constant segments. Library amplification involved two PCR steps, and the second step added sample barcodes and sequencing adapters. Sequencing of the libraries was done on either Illumina HiSeq 2500 (2x100 bp) or NovaSeq (2x150 bp). Per the source publication's procedure: MIGEC was used to demultiplex reads and collapse the reads into UMI consensus sequences, and MiXCR was used for V(D)J alignment. Clonotypes responding to the vaccine were identified with edgeR on replicate PBMC samples, with the criteria of FDR below 0.01 and a log2 fold change above 5 up to day 15. Each bulk clonotype received a CD4 or CD8 identity based on whether the sequenced CD4 or CD8 repertoire contained that clonotype at higher abundance. TCRdb reran the public reads through fastp at Q25 and MiXCR, keeping productive beta chains. Rows with a matching CDR3 protein are joined into one entry that keeps the most common DNA and genes. Clone size and V and J calls follow TCRdb, not the original study. The sample profile shows approximately 300,000 distinct CDR3 sequences; around 6.8% of them were found once. About a sixth of the sample is held by the ten biggest clonotypes.

The material was PBMCs, obtained roughly 45 days after the first yellow fever vaccination. This TCR was sampled from a man aged 18 to 35 who received the YFV17D yellow fever vaccine.

The DNA sequence is given as TGCAGTGCTACCGGGGGTCCCCAGGGCACAGATACGCAGTATTTT. Its protein is CSATGGPQGTDTQYF. The rearranged chain carries TRBV20-1 and TRBJ2-3; the best D guess is TRBD2, with 6 bases matching. V and J lose 4 bases and 1 base, and a span of 15 bases separates them. The CDR3 covers 15 residues, taking in both the cysteine and the phenylalanine. Kept here is only the CDR3 DNA, which spans 45 bases and is read in frame from base 1. CDR1 is given as DFQATT and CDR2 as SNEGSKA, both from the germline V gene (reference sequence).